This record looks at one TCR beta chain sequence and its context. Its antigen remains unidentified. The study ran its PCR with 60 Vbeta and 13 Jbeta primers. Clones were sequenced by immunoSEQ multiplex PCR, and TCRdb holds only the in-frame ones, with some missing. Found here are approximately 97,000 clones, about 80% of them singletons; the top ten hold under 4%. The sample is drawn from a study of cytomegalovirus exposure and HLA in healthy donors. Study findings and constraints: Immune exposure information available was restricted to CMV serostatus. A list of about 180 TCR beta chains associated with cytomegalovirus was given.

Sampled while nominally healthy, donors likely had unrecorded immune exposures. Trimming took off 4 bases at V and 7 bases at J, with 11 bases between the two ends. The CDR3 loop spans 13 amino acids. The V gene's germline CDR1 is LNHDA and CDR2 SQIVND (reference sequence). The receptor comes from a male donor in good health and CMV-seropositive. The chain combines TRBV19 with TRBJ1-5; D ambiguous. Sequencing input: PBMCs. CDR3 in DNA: TGTGCCAGTAGTAGCGGCCCCGGGCAGCCCCAGCATTTT. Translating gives CASSSGPGQPQHF.